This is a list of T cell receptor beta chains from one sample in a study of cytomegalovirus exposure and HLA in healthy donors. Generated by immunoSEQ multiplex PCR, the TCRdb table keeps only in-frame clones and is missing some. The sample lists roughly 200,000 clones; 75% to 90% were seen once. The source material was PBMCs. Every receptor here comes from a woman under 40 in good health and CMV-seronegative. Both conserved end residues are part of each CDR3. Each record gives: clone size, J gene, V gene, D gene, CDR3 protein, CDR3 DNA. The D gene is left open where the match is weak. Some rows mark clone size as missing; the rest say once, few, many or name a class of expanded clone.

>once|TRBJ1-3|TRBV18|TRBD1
CASSPGTGDGNTIYF
TGTGCCAGCTCACCAGGGACAGGGGACGGAAACACCATATATTTT
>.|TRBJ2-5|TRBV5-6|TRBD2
CASSLETSGRETQYF
TGTGCCAGCAGCTTGGAGACTAGCGGGAGAGAGACCCAGTACTTC
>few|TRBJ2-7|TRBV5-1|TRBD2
CASSSGLAGRKQYF
TGCGCCAGCAGTTCCGGACTAGCGGGGAGGAAGCAGTACTTC
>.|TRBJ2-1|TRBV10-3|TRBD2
CAISASLGGEVF
TGTGCCATCAGTGCGTCCCTGGGGGGGGAGGTCTTC
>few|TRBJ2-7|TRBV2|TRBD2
CASTIGVAGSYEQYF
TGTGCCAGCACGATCGGAGTAGCGGGGTCCTACGAGCAGTACTTC
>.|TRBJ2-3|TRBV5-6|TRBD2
CASSLWAGGIADTQYF
TGTGCCAGCAGCTTGTGGGCGGGGGGGATTGCAGATACGCAGTATTTT
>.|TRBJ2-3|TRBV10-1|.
CASSERGATDTQYF
TGCGCCAGCAGTGAGCGGGGGGCCACAGATACGCAGTATTTT
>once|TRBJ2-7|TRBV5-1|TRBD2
CASSPPRGGPRRSLEQYF
TGCGCCAGCAGCCCCCCCCGGGGAGGGCCTAGGAGATCTCTCGAGCAGTACTTC
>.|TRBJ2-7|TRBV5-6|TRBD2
CASSFPSSGDYEQYF
TGTGCCAGCAGCTTCCCCTCTAGCGGGGACTACGAGCAGTACTTC
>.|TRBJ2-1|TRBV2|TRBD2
CASKGLAGGNEQFF
TGTGCCAGCAAAGGACTAGCGGGAGGTAATGAGCAGTTCTTC
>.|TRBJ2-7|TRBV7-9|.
CASSLEAAVSYEQYF
TGTGCCAGCAGCTTAGAGGCAGCGGTGTCCTACGAGCAGTACTTC
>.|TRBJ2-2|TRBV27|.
CASSLFQGTGELFF
TGTGCCAGCAGTTTATTTCAGGGGACCGGGGAGCTGTTTTTT
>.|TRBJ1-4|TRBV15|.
CATSRGAYSNNEKLFF
TGTGCCACCAGCAGAGGGGCTTACAGCAATAATGAAAAACTGTTTTTT
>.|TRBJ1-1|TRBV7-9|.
CASSLAIGDTEAFF
TGTGCCAGCAGCTTAGCAATCGGGGACACTGAAGCTTTCTTT
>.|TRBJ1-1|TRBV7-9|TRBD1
CASSVRGGQDTEAFF
TGTGCCAGCAGCGTAAGAGGGGGACAGGACACTGAAGCTTTCTTT
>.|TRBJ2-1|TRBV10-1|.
CASIRRCGKGHHNEQFF
TGCGCCAGCATTAGGCGCTGCGGGAAGGGCCATCATAATGAGCAGTTCTTC
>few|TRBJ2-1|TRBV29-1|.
CSVGDRNEQFF
TGCAGCGTTGGAGACAGGAATGAGCAGTTCTTC
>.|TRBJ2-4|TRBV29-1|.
CSAVLPGDIQYF
TGCAGCGCCGTCTTACCAGGGGACATTCAGTACTTC
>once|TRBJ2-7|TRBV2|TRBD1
CASSWDSYEQYF
TGTGCCAGCAGTTGGGACAGCTACGAGCAGTACTTC
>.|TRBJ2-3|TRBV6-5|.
CASSGSGDTQYF
TGTGCCAGTAGTGGCTCAGGAGATACGCAGTATTTT
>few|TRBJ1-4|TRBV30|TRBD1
CAWSALNRGNEKLFF
TGTGCCTGGAGCGCCTTGAACAGGGGAAATGAAAAACTGTTTTTT
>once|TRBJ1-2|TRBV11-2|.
CASSPGGGYTF
TGTGCCAGCAGCCCCGGAGGAGGCTACACCTTC
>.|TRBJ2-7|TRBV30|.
CAWRGLKVDGEQYF
TGTGCCTGGAGGGGGCTCAAGGTGGACGGCGAGCAGTACTTC
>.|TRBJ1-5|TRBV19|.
CGAGVGAAQPQHF
TGTGGGGCTGGTGTGGGGGCAGCTCAGCCCCAGCATTTT
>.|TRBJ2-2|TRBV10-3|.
CAISDTRGMDTGELFF
TGTGCCATCAGTGATACAAGGGGGATGGACACCGGGGAGCTGTTTTTT
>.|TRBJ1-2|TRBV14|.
CASSPDVNYGYTF
TGTGCCAGCAGCCCAGACGTTAACTATGGCTACACCTTC
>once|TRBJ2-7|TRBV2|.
CASSLSREYEQYF
TGTGCCAGCAGTCTTTCTCGGGAGTACGAGCAGTACTTC
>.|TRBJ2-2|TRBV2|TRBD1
CASSEQGTDTGELFF
TGTGCCAGCAGTGAACAAGGGACAGACACCGGGGAACTGTTTTTT
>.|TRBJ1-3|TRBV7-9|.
CASSPPGYGVGNTIYF
TGTGCCAGCAGCCCCCCGGGGTATGGGGTTGGAAACACCATATATTTT